The entry below describes one T cell receptor (beta chain). This sample also contains other DNA sequences that code for the same CDR3. The data originate from a study of cytomegalovirus exposure and HLA in healthy donors. The overall study: The approximately 120 million unique TCR beta sequences, from some 170 million T cells, were found by an earlier analysis.

The study ran its PCR with 60 Vbeta and 13 Jbeta primers. The table came from immunoSEQ multiplex PCR; TCRdb's copy has only in-frame clones and leaves some out. The table has around 170,000 clones, approximately 81% seen once. Regarding donors, all were healthy bone marrow donors. The CDR3 has 15 residues. Germline V gene data show CDR1 as SGHDT and CDR2 as YYEEEE. V dropped 0 bases and J dropped 1 base, with 8 bases sitting between them. The chain has TRBV5-6 and TRBJ1-3; D is undetermined. Input material: PBMCs. The sequence was collected from a man aged 45-65 years in good health and CMV-seronegative. CDR3 residues: CASSLVGGSGNTIYF. In DNA form, the CDR3 reads TGTGCCAGCAGCTTGGTTGGAGGTTCTGGAAACACCATATATTTT.